The TCR beta chain described here comes from a study of blood T cell repertoires in COVID-19. Across the study: The origin of the acute and convalescent COVID-19 samples was the United States, Italy and Spain.

Per the original data handling: Reference gene primer amplification yielded estimated nucleated cell counts. TCRdb keeps only in-frame clones here, not all; method: immunoSEQ multiplex PCR. V and J calls and clone size are copied from that table; D and trimming were computed from the DNA. In the table there are about 150,000 clones, 88% of which are singletons. Enrolled through a virtual design, the participants were between roughly 18 and 90 years of age and came from about two dozen US areas. Which cohort a participant joined came from the clinical history participants gave. V gave up 2 bases and J gave up 4 bases; unmatched junction bases: 5. The CDR3 spans 15 residues. CDR1 is SGHNT, CDR2 YYREEE, per germline (reference sequence).

Sequenced sample: PBMCs or T cells enriched from blood (not recorded which). This sequence joins TRBV5-4 and TRBJ2-3; 9 nucleotides align to TRBD1. The clonotype was recovered from a woman between 25 and 40 years old with acute COVID-19. CDR3 sequence reads: CASSFGTGLADTQYF. Here the CDR3 DNA reads TGTGCCAGCAGCTTTGGGACAGGGTTAGCAGATACGCAGTATTTT.